A selection of T cell receptor beta chains follows, all from one sample in a study of T-cell reconstitution after alpha-beta-depleted transplantation in children. Each CDR3 protein gets one entry after TCRdb re-called the PCR reads with MiXCR. The sample contains 600,000 to 800,000 distinct CDR3 sequences, less than 15% of which appear only once. The source material was PBMCs, sampled before TCRalphabeta/CD19-depleted stem cell transplant. The source is a girl aged 2-10 years with congenital amegakaryocytic thrombocytopenia, due to receive a stem cell transplant. Each CDR3 is given with its conserved first and last residue. Each record gives: J gene, V gene, D gene, CDR3 protein. D genes are given only for firm matches.

J: TRBJ2-1; V: TRBV30; D: -; CDR3: CAWSVRGPSSYNEQFF
J: TRBJ1-2; V: TRBV6-6; D: -; CDR3: CASSSTGTYGYTF
J: TRBJ2-7; V: TRBV14; D: -; CDR3: CASSRVGVSYEQYF
J: TRBJ2-1; V: TRBV12-3/TRBV12-4; D: -; CDR3: CASRGDYNEQFF
J: TRBJ2-3; V: TRBV9; D: -; CDR3: CASSVVTSDTQYF
J: TRBJ1-5; V: TRBV20-1; D: -; CDR3: CSARRGGGAKVGNQPQHF
J: TRBJ2-1; V: TRBV5-1; D: -; CDR3: CASIPNRGRLAGSSYNEQFF
J: TRBJ2-5; V: TRBV7-7; D: TRBD2; CDR3: CASSLREEPKETQYF
J: TRBJ2-7; V: TRBV20-1; D: -; CDR3: CSARMGRYEQYF
J: TRBJ2-3; V: TRBV20-1; D: -; CDR3: CSPSGTDTQYF
J: TRBJ2-1; V: TRBV20-1; D: -; CDR3: CSAPDRINEQFF
J: TRBJ1-1; V: TRBV20-1; D: -; CDR3: CSAWEGANGEAFF
J: TRBJ2-1; V: TRBV20-1; D: -; CDR3: CSARSRAVGEQFF
J: TRBJ1-1; V: TRBV20-1; D: -; CDR3: CSARYDSLMNTEAFF
J: TRBJ2-5; V: TRBV12-5; D: -; CDR3: CASGTWDKTQYF
J: TRBJ2-7; V: TRBV7-9; D: TRBD1; CDR3: CASSLVLLDRGSGEQYF
J: TRBJ2-7; V: TRBV4-2; D: TRBD2; CDR3: CASSQLAGTGYEQYF
J: TRBJ2-7; V: TRBV29-1; D: -; CDR3: CSVEAGGHEQYF
J: TRBJ2-2; V: TRBV30; D: -; CDR3: CAWSVNGAGELFF
J: TRBJ2-7; V: TRBV2; D: TRBD2; CDR3: CASSRGGYEQYF